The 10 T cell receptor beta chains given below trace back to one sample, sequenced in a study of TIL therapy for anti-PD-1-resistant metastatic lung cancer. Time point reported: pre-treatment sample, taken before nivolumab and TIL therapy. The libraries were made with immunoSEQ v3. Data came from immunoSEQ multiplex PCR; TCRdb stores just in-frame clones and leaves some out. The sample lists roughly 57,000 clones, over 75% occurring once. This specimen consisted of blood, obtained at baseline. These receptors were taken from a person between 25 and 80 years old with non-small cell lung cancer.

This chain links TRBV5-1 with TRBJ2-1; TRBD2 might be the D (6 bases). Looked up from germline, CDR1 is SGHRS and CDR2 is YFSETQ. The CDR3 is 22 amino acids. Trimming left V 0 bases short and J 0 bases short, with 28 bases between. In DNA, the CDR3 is TGCGCCAGCAGCTTGGCCTTGTGGAGGGGAGTAACCATGAGGAGCTCCTACAATGAGCAGTTCTTC. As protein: CASSLALWRGVTMRSSYNEQFF.

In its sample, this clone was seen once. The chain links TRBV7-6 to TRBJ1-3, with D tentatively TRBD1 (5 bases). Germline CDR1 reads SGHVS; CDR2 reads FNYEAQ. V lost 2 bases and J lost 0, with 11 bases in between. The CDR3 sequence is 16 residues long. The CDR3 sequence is CASSLWDSSSGNTIYF. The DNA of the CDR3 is TGTGCCAGCAGCTTATGGGACTCGAGCTCTGGAAACACCATATATTTT.

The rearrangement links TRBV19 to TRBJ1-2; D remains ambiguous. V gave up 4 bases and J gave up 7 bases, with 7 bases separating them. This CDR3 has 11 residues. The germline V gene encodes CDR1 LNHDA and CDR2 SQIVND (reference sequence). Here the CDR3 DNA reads TGTGCCAGTAGTACCCCGCTTGGCTACACCTTC. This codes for CASSTPLGYTF.

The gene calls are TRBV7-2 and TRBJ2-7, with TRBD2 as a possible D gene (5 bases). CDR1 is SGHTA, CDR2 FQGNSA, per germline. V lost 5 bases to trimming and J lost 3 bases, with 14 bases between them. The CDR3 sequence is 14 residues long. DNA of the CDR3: TGTGCCAGCAGCCCTAGCCTTGGCGGCTACGAGCAGTACTTC. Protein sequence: CASSPSLGGYEQYF.

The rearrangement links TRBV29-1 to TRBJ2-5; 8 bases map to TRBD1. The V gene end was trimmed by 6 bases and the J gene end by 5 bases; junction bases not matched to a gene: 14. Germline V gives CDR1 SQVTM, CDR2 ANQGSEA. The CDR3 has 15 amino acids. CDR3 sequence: CSVSVGQGNGETQYF. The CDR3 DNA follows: TGCAGCGTCAGCGTCGGACAGGGCAATGGGGAGACCCAGTACTTC.

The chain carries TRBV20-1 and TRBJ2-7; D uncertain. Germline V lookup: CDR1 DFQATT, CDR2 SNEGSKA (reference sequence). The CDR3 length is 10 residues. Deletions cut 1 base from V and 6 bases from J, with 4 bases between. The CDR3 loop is CSARGPEQYF. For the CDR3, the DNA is TGCAGTGCTAGAGGCCCCGAGCAGTACTTC.

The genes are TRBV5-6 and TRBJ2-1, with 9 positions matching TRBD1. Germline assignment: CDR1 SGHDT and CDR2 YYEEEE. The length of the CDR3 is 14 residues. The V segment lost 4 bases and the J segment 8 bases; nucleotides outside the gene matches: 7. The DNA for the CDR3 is TGTGCCAGCAGCCAGATTGGACAGGGGCATGAGCAGTTCTTC. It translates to CASSQIGQGHEQFF.

In DNA, the CDR3 is TGCGCCAGCAGCCAAGAAAGGCAGGGTGCTTACAATGAGCAGTTCTTC. Amino acid sequence: CASSQERQGAYNEQFF. The rearrangement links TRBV4-3 to TRBJ2-1; D might be TRBD1 (5 bases). Germline assignment: CDR1 LGHNA and CDR2 YSLEER. The CDR3 extends over 16 amino acids. V was clipped by 0 bases and J by 4 bases, with 13 bases between them.

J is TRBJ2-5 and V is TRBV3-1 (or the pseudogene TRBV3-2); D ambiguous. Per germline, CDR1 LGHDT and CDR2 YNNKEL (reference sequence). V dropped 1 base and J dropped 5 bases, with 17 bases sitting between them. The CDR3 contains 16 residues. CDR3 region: CASSQAQVRMVETQYF. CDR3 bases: TGTGCCAGCAGCCAAGCTCAGGTACGGATGGTGGAGACCCAGTACTTC.

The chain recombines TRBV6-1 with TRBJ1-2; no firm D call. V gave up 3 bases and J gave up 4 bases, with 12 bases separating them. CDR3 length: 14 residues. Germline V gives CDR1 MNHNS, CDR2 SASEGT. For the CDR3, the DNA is TGTGCCAGCAGTGATGGGCCGGGAGGCTATGGCTACACCTTC. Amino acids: CASSDGPGGYGYTF.